What follows are 24 T cell receptor beta chains derived from one specimen sequenced in a study of CD8+ T cells in alopecia areata. Isolated RNA was reverse transcribed into cDNA used as the sequencing template. Some clones are missing from TCRdb's copy, which holds only in-frame ones; the method was immunoSEQ multiplex PCR. The table has about 200,000 clones, 56% seen once. The sequenced sample was CD8+ T cells sorted from blood. These receptors were taken from a human donor in good health.

The rearrangement links TRBV14 to TRBJ1-6, with D perhaps matching TRBD1 (5 bases). The CDR3 loop spans 14 amino acids. V lost 4 bases, J lost 9 bases, and 13 bases lay in between. Germline CDR1 reads SGHDN; CDR2 reads FVKESK. CDR3 protein: CASSPGHGGSPLHF. In DNA, the CDR3 is TGTGCCAGCAGCCCAGGACATGGTGGTTCACCCCTCCACTTT.

J is TRBJ2-3 and V is TRBV19, with a weak D call TRBD2 (5 bases). The CDR3 consists of 15 residues. Deletions cut 4 bases from V and 0 bases from J, with 11 bases between. Germline V lookup: CDR1 LNHDA, CDR2 SQIVND (reference sequence). The CDR3 DNA reads TGTGCCAGTAGTACCGAGGGAGCTAGCACAGATACGCAGTATTTT. As protein: CASSTEGASTDTQYF.

The chain uses TRBV4-1 and TRBJ2-5, with D tentatively TRBD2 (8 bases). CDR3 length: 18 residues. Trimming cost V 0 bases and J 4 bases, with 21 bases left between them. Germline V gene sequence: CDR1 MGHRA, CDR2 YSYEKL. Here the CDR3 reads CASSQEGGGGYQAETQYF. In DNA form, the CDR3 reads TGCGCCAGCAGCCAAGAAGGGGGCGGGGGGTATCAGGCAGAGACCCAGTACTTC.

The gene calls are TRBV5-1 and TRBJ2-7; 7 nucleotides agree with TRBD1. This CDR3 has 12 amino acids. Looked up from germline, CDR1 is SGHRS and CDR2 is YFSETQ. V gave up 5 bases and J gave up 7 bases; unmatched junction bases: 6. The CDR3 region has the DNA TGCGCCAGCAGTCCGGGACAGTGGGAGCAGTACTTC. Encoded protein: CASSPGQWEQYF. The whole variable domain, remainder taken from reference TRBV5-1 and TRBJ2-7, is KAGVTQTPRYLIKTRGQQVTLSCSPISGHRSVSWYQQTPGQGLQFLFEYFSETQRNKGNFPGRFSGRQFSNSRSEMNVSTLELGDSALYLCASSPGQWEQYFGPGTRLTVT.

This clone was observed a few times. The chain has TRBV7-9 and TRBJ2-7, with TRBD1 as a possible D gene (5 bases). V was shortened by 1 base and J by 7 bases, with 17 bases between the two germline ends. The CDR3 totals 15 residues. The V gene's germline CDR1 is SEHNR and CDR2 FQNEAQ (reference sequence). CDR3 bases: TGTGCCAGCAGCTTAGGCGAACAGGTTTATCGGGAGCAGTACTTC. Its protein product is CASSLGEQVYREQYF.

V gene TRBV6-5 combines with J gene TRBJ1-2, with 8 bases matching TRBD1. This CDR3 comprises 13 residues. Germline CDR1 reads MNHEY; CDR2 reads SVGAGI. J was trimmed by 10 bases and V by 6 bases; bases with no gene match: 10. The CDR3, as DNA: TGTGCCAGCAGGGTTAGCGGACAGGGTATCTACACCTTC. Its translation is CASRVSGQGIYTF.

This clone was counted only a few times. This rearrangement joins TRBV7-9 to TRBJ1-6; TRBD1 is a possible D gene (6 bases). The CDR3 loop spans 11 amino acids. V dropped 3 bases and J dropped 16 bases, with 10 bases sitting between them. The germline V gene has CDR1 SEHNR and CDR2 FQNEAQ (reference sequence). The CDR3 DNA is TGTGCCAGCAGCTTTAAGGGGGGTCTCCACTTT. Protein product: CASSFKGGLHF.

A few counts support this clone. The rearrangement links TRBV19 to TRBJ2-3; unclear D gene. The CDR3 covers 13 residues. The V and J ends lost 5 bases and 1 base respectively, with 7 bases between them. CDR1 is LNHDA and CDR2 is SQIVND in the germline V gene (reference sequence). DNA for the CDR3: TGTGCCAGTAGTCGACCTGGCACAGATACGCAGTATTTT. This encodes CASSRPGTDTQYF.

The chain joins TRBV4-1 to TRBJ1-2; a possible D gene is TRBD1 (5 bases). This CDR3 contains 16 residues. Trimming left V 0 bases short and J 5 bases short, with 16 bases between. Germline assignment: CDR1 MGHRA and CDR2 YSYEKL. CDR3: CASSQEGAGPEYGYTF. CDR3 bases: TGCGCCAGCAGCCAAGAAGGGGCGGGACCCGAATATGGCTACACCTTC.

Only a few counts were recorded for this clone. The chain couples TRBV14 to TRBJ2-1, with D tentatively TRBD2 (6 bases). The CDR3 has 14 amino acids. Per germline, CDR1 SGHDN and CDR2 FVKESK. Trimming cost V 5 bases and J 10 bases, with 18 bases left between them. The CDR3 loop is CASSSRDSRREQFF. The CDR3 nucleotides read TGTGCCAGCAGCTCCCGGGACTCCCGGCGGGAGCAGTTCTTC.

The chain couples TRBV30 to TRBJ2-1, with 8 bases fitting TRBD2. Germline CDR1 and CDR2: GTSNPN and SVGIG (reference sequence). V dropped 3 bases and J dropped 6; count of bases not matched to a gene: 10. This CDR3 has 15 amino acids. CDR3 region: CAWSPSGTRGNEQFF. The CDR3, as DNA: TGTGCCTGGAGCCCATCCGGGACTAGAGGCAATGAGCAGTTCTTC.

This clone was counted a few times. The same CDR3 is also encoded by other DNA sequences in this sample. The V and J genes are TRBV29-1 and TRBJ2-1; no reliable D call. Trimming removed 0 bases from V and 4 bases from J, with 10 bases in between. CDR3 length: 14 amino acids. Germline V gene sequence: CDR1 SQVTM, CDR2 ANQGSEA. Written as DNA, the CDR3 is TGCAGCGTTGAAGAGGGTACCGTTTACAATGAGCAGTTCTTC. Translation: CSVEEGTVYNEQFF.

V usage is TRBV27 and J usage is TRBJ2-3; a possible D gene is TRBD2 (5 bases). Trimming removed 3 bases at V and 1 base at J, with 5 bases between. This CDR3 is 13 amino acids long. The V gene's germline CDR1 is MNHEY and CDR2 SMNVEV (reference sequence). The CDR3 bases are TGTGCCAGCAGTTTTAGCGGCACAGATACGCAGTATTTT. It is translated as CASSFSGTDTQYF.

This sequence joins TRBV30 and TRBJ1-4; D possibly corresponds to TRBD1 (5 bases). CDR1 GTSNPN and CDR2 SVGIG come from the germline V gene (reference sequence). This CDR3 region has 12 residues. Between the trimmed V and J ends, which lost 3 bases and 7 bases, there was a span of 9 bases. The CDR3 DNA reads as TGTGCCTGGAGGGGGCAGAGTGAAAAACTGTTTTTT. Amino acid sequence: CAWRGQSEKLFF.

In its sample, this clone was seen a few times. The chain uses TRBV7-9 and TRBJ1-2; 7 bases line up with TRBD1. With 4 bases clipped from V and 7 bases from J, the junction kept 6 bases outside the gene matches. Germline-derived CDR1 and CDR2 are SEHNR and FQNEAQ (reference sequence). The CDR3 runs 13 residues. The CDR3 sequence: CASSSGQALGYTF. CDR3 sequence (DNA): TGTGCCAGCAGCTCCGGACAGGCCCTTGGCTACACCTTC.

The chain carries TRBV7-8 and TRBJ1-2, with TRBD1 identical over 7 bases. Germline assignment: CDR1 SGHVS and CDR2 FQNEAQ. Trimming removed 1 base from V and 6 bases from J; junction bases left unmatched: 8. The CDR3 contains 15 residues. CDR3 in DNA: TGTGCCAGCAGCTTAGTCTCGGGACAGTCTAATGGCTACACCTTC. Its protein product is CASSLVSGQSNGYTF.

The chain combines TRBV7-9 with TRBJ1-5; D remains ambiguous. Germline values: CDR1 SEHNR, CDR2 FQNEAQ (reference sequence). The CDR3 runs 12 residues. V dropped 3 bases and J dropped 6 bases, with 6 bases sitting between them. The CDR3 nucleotides are TGTGCCAGCAGCTTGTATAGTCAGCCCCAGCATTTT. Amino acids: CASSLYSQPQHF.

This clone occurred once. This chain connects TRBV29-1 to TRBJ1-5; TRBD1 matches at 7 bases. The CDR3 covers 16 residues. With 4 bases clipped from V and 3 bases from J, the junction kept 12 bases outside the gene matches. CDR1 is SQVTM, CDR2 ANQGSEA, per germline. CDR3 sequence (DNA): TGCAGCGTTGTAGTCGGGACAGCGGCTGCCAATCAGCCCCAGCATTTT. This gives the protein CSVVVGTAAANQPQHF.

This clone was seen only a few times. CDR3 DNA sequence: TGTGCCAGCAAAACCCACTATGGCTACACCTTC. This gives the protein CASKTHYGYTF. The chain couples TRBV6-4 to TRBJ1-2; D not certain. This CDR3 is 11 amino acids long. V was pared by 7 bases and J by 3 bases, with 6 bases between. Germline V CDR1 and CDR2: MRHNA, SNTAGT.

The sample holds a few counts of this clone. Other DNA sequences in this sample translate to the same CDR3. This chain uses TRBV27 with TRBJ2-3; D ambiguous. Deletions cut 2 bases from V and 0 bases from J, with 3 bases between. Germline V gene data show CDR1 as MNHEY and CDR2 as SMNVEV (reference sequence). The CDR3 loop spans 13 amino acids. The CDR3 loop is CASSLASTDTQYF. The CDR3 DNA follows: TGTGCCAGCAGTTTAGCCAGCACAGATACGCAGTATTTT.

This clone was found a few times. The CDR3 nucleotides are TGTGCCAGCAGCTGGGGGACAGCCTACGAGCAGTACTTC. This encodes CASSWGTAYEQYF. The chain employs TRBV11-2 and TRBJ2-7; 7 positions match TRBD1. The CDR3 totals 13 residues. Germline V lookup: CDR1 SGHAT, CDR2 FQNNGV. The V segment lost 4 bases and the J segment 2 bases; nucleotides outside the gene matches: 2.

This rearrangement joins TRBV27 to TRBJ2-3, with no clear D. V lost 1 base and J lost 4, with 9 bases in between. Germline V gene lookup returns CDR1 MNHEY and CDR2 SMNVEV (reference sequence). The CDR3 has 14 amino acids. The CDR3 sequence: CASSLLRVADTQYF. The CDR3 DNA reads as TGTGCCAGCAGTTTATTACGGGTCGCAGATACGCAGTATTTT.

This CDR3 is CASSLPSSTEAFF. The CDR3 nucleotides are TGTGCCAGCAGTTTACCCAGTAGTACTGAAGCTTTCTTT. This chain connects TRBV27 to TRBJ1-1; D ambiguous. The V gene's germline CDR1 is MNHEY and CDR2 SMNVEV (reference sequence). V dropped 2 bases and J dropped 5 bases, with 9 bases sitting between them. This CDR3 has 13 residues.

This clone was observed a handful of times. This sequence joins TRBV29-1 and TRBJ2-7; no definite D call. The CDR3 has 13 residues. Trimming stripped 7 bases from V and 3 bases from J, with 16 bases between. CDR1 and CDR2 from the germline V gene are SQVTM and ANQGSEA. The CDR3 loop is CSARKVGGYEQYF. For the CDR3, the DNA is TGCAGCGCCCGCAAAGTGGGTGGCTACGAGCAGTACTTC.